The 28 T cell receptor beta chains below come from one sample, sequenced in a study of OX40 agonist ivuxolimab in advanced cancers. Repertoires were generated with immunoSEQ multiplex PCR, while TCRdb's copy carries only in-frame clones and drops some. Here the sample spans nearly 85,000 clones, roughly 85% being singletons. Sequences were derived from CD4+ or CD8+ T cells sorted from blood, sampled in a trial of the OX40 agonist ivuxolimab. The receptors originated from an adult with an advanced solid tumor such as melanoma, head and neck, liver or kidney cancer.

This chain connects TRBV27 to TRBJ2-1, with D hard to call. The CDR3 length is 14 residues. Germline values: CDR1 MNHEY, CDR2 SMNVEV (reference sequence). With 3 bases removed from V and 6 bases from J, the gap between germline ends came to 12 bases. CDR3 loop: CASSFNYGVNEQFF. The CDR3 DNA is TGTGCCAGCAGTTTTAATTACGGCGTCAATGAGCAGTTCTTC.

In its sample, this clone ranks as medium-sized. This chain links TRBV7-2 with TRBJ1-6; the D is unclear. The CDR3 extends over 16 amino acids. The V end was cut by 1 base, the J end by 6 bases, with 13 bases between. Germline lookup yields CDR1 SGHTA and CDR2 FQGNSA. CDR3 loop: CASSLVSGVGNSPLHF. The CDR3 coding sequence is TGTGCCAGCAGCTTAGTCTCAGGAGTGGGTAATTCACCCCTCCACTTT.

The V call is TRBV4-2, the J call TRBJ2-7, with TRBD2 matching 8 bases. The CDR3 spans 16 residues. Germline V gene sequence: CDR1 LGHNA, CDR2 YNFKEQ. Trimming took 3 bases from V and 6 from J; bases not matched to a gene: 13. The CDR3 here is CASSQPRASGRFEQYF. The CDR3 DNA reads TGTGCCAGCAGCCAGCCCCGGGCTAGCGGGCGGTTCGAGCAGTACTTC.

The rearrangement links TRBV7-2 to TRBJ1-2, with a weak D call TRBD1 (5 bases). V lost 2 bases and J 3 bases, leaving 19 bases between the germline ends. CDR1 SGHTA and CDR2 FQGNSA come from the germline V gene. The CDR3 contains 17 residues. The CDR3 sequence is CASSLNGQPGGDYGYTF. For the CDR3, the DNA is TGTGCCAGCAGCTTAAATGGGCAGCCTGGGGGGGACTATGGCTACACCTTC.

The CDR3 loop is CASSLVGTLTGGGSYTF. In DNA, the CDR3 is TGTGCCAGCAGCTTGGTGGGGACCTTAACAGGGGGCGGAAGCTACACCTTC. The chain combines TRBV5-6 with TRBJ1-2; 9 nucleotides line up with TRBD1. With 0 bases clipped from V and 9 bases from J, the junction kept 15 bases outside the gene matches. Germline V lookup: CDR1 SGHDT, CDR2 YYEEEE. The CDR3 consists of 17 residues.

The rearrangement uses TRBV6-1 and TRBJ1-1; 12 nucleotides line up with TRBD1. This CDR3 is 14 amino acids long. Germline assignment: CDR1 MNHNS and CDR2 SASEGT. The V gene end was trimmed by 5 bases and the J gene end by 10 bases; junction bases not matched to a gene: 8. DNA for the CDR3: TGTGCCAGCAGTCAGCGGGACAGGGGGCCCCGAGCTTTCTTT. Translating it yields CASSQRDRGPRAFF.

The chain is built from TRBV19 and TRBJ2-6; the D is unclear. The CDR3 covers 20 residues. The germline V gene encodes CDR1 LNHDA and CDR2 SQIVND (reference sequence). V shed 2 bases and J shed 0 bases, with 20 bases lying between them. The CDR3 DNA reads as TGTGCCAGTAGTATACTTGGTCCAACCCTCATCCCCTCTGGGGCCAACGTCCTGACTTTC. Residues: CASSILGPTLIPSGANVLTF.

The CDR3 DNA reads TGTGCCACCGAGGGACAGGGGGCCTACGAGCAGTACTTC. Amino acid sequence: CATEGQGAYEQYF. This chain connects TRBV28 to TRBJ2-7, with 11 bases matching TRBD1. V was pared by 10 bases and J by 2 bases, with 4 bases of the junction left unmatched. CDR1 MDHEN and CDR2 SYDVKM come from the germline V gene. The CDR3 loop spans 13 amino acids.

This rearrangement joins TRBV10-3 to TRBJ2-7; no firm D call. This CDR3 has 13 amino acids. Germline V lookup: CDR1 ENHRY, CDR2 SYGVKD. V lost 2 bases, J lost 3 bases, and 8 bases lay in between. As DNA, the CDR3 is TGTGCCATCAGTGAGGGCCAGAACTACGAGCAGTACTTC. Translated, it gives CAISEGQNYEQYF.

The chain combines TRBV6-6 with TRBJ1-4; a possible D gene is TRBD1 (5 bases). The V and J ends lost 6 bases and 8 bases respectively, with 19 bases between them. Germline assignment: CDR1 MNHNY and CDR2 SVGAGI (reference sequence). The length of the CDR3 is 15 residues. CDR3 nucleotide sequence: TGTGCCAGCAGCTACCCAGGGACTGGGGAGGAAAAACTGTTTTTT. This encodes CASSYPGTGEEKLFF.

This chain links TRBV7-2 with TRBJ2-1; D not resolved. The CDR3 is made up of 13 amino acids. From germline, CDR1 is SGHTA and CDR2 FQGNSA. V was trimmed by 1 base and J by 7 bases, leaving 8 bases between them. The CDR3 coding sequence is TGTGCCAGCAGCTTAGTGCTGGGGAATGAGCAGTTCTTC. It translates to CASSLVLGNEQFF.

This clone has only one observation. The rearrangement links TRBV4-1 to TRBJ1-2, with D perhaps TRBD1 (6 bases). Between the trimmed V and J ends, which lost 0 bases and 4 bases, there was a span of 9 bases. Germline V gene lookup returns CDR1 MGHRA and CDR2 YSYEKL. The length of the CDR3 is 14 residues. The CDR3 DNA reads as TGCGCCAGCAGCCAAGACAGGGGAGGCTATGGCTACACCTTC. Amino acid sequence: CASSQDRGGYGYTF.

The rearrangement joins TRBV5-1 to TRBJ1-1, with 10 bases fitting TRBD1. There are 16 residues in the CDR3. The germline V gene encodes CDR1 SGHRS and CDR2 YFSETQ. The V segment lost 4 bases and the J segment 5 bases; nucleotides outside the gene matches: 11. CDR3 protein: CASSPEPGQGWTEAFF. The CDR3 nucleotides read TGCGCCAGCAGCCCGGAACCGGGACAGGGGTGGACTGAAGCTTTCTTT. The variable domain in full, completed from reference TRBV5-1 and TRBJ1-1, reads KAGVTQTPRYLIKTRGQQVTLSCSPISGHRSVSWYQQTPGQGLQFLFEYFSETQRNKGNFPGRFSGRQFSNSRSEMNVSTLELGDSALYLCASSPEPGQGWTEAFFGQGTRLTVV.

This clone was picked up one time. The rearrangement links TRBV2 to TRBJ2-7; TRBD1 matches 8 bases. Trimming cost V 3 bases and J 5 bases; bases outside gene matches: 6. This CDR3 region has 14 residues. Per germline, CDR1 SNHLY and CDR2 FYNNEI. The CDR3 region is CASSDRTGPHEQYF. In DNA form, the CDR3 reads TGTGCCAGCAGTGATCGGACAGGGCCCCACGAGCAGTACTTC.

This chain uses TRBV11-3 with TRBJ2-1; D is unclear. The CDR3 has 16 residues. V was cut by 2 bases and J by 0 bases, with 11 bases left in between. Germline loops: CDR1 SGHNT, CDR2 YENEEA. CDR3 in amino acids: CASSLSSGGSYNEQFF. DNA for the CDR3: TGTGCCAGCAGCTTATCGTCGGGTGGCTCCTACAATGAGCAGTTCTTC.

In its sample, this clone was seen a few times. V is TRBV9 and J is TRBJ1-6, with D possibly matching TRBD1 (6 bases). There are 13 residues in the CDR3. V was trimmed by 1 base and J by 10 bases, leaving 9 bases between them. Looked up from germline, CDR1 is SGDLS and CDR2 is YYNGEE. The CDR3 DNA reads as TGTGCCAGCAGCGTATCGGGGGCGTCACCCCTCCACTTT. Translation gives CASSVSGASPLHF.

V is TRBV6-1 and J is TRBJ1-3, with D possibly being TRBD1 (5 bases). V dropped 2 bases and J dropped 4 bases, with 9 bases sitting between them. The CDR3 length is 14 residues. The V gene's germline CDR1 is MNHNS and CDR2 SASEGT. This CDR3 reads CASSELGRGNTIYF. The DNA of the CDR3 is TGTGCCAGCAGTGAACTGGGGCGGGGAAACACCATATATTTT.

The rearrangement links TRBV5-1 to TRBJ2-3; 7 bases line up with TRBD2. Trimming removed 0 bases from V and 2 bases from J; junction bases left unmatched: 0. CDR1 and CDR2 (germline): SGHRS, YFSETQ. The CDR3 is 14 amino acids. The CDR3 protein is CASSLGLATDTQYF. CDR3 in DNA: TGCGCCAGCAGCTTGGGACTAGCCACAGATACGCAGTATTTT.

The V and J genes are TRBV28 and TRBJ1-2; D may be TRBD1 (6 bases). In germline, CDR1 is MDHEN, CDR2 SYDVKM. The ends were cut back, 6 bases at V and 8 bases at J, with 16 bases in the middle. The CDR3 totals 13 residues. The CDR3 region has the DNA TGTGCCAGCAGAGAATCAGGGGTAGGCGGCTACACCTTC. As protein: CASRESGVGGYTF.

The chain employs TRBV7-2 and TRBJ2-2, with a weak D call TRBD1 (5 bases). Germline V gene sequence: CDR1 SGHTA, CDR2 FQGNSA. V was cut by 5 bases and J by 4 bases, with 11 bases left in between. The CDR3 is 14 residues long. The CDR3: CASSPWTSTGELFF. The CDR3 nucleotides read TGTGCCAGCAGCCCTTGGACAAGCACCGGGGAGCTGTTTTTT.

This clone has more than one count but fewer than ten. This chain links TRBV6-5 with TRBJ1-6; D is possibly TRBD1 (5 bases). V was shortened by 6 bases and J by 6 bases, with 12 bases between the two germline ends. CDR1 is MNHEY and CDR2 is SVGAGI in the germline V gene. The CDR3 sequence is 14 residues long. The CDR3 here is CASRPDIANSPLHF. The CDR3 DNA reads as TGTGCCAGCAGACCGGACATAGCTAATTCACCCCTCCACTTT.

This CDR3 is CATSRTQETQYF. DNA for the CDR3: TGTGCCACCAGCCGAACTCAAGAGACCCAGTACTTC. The chain is built from TRBV15 and TRBJ2-5; D is unresolved. The CDR3 contains 12 residues. Trimming left V 5 bases short and J 2 bases short, with 6 bases between. Germline assignment: CDR1 LNHNV and CDR2 YYDKDF (reference sequence).

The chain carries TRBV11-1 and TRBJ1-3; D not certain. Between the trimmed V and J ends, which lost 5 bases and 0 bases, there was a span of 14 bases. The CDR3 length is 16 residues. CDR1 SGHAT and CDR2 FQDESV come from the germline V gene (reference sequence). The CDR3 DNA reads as TGTGCCAGCAGCCGCGGACTGGCCTCCTCTGGAAACACCATATATTTT. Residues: CASSRGLASSGNTIYF.

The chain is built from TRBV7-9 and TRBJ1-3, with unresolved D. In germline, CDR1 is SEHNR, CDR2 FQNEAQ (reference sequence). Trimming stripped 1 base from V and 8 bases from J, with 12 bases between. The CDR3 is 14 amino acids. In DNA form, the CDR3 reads TGTGCCAGCAGCTTAGGGTTTCCTGGGGACACCATATATTTT. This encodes CASSLGFPGDTIYF. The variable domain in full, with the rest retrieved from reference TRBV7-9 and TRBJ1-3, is DTGVSQNPRHKITKRGQNVTFRCDPISEHNRLYWYRQTLGQGPEFLTYFQNEAQLEKSRLLSDRFSAERPKGSFSTLEIQRTEQGDSAMYLCASSLGFPGDTIYFGEGSWLTVV.

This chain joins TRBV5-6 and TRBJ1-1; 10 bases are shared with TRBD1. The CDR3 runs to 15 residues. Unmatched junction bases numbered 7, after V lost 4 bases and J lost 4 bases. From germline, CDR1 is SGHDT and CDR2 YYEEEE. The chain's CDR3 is CASSGRQGAPTEAFF. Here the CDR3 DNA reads TGTGCCAGCAGCGGGAGACAGGGGGCGCCCACTGAAGCTTTCTTT.

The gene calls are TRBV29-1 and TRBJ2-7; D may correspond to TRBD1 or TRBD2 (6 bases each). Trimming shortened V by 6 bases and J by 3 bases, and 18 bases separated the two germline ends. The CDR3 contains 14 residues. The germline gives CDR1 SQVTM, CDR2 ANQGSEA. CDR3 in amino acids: CSVGGGPRHYEQYF. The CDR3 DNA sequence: TGCAGCGTCGGAGGGGGGCCGCGTCACTACGAGCAGTACTTC.

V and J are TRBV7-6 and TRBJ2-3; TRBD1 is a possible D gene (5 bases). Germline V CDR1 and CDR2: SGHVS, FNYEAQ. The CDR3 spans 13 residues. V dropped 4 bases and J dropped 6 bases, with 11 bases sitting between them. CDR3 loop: CASSSNRRDTQYF. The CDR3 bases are TGTGCCAGCAGCTCGAACAGGCGGGATACGCAGTATTTT.

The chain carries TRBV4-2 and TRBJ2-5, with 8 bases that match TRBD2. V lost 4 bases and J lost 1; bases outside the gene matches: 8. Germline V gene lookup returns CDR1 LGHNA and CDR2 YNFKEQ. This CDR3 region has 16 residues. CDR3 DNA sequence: TGTGCCAGCAGCCGCCGGGGGAGCGGGGGCCAAGAGACCCAGTACTTC. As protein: CASSRRGSGGQETQYF.